The clone carrying this TCR beta chain was seen repeatedly, ten times or more. This CDR3 spans 13 amino acids. Germline CDR1 is SGHTA and CDR2 is FQGNSA. Trimming removed 5 bases from V and 7 bases from J; junction bases left unmatched: 4. This sample is part of a study of identical twins. Template switching introduced a universal primer site, and the cDNA bore unique molecular identifiers. Via MiXCR, TCRdb re-called the 5' RACE reads, giving one row per CDR3 protein. Among roughly 240,000 distinct CDR3 sequences, 6% to 8% were seen once, and the ten largest hold under 6%. The sample also formed part of further work on yellow fever vaccine responses in identical twins.

The rearrangement links TRBV7-2 to TRBJ2-1, with 8 bases aligning to TRBD1. Sample: CD8+ T cells sorted from blood. This TCR came from a woman aged 18-29 years in good health. CDR3: CASSTTGDNEQFF. The CDR3 DNA reads TGTGCCAGCAGCACGACAGGGGATAATGAGCAGTTCTTC. The variable domain in full, with the rest retrieved from reference TRBV7-2 and TRBJ2-1, is GAGVSQSPSNKVTEKGKDVELRCDPISGHTALYWYRQSLGQGLEFLIYFQGNSAPDKSGLPSDRFSAERTGGSVSTLTIQRTQQEDSAVYLCASSTTGDNEQFFGPGTRLTVL.